This record concerns one T cell receptor (beta chain) sequence. What it binds is unknown. The data belong to a study of T cell repertoires in ileal Crohn's disease. Study summary: Surgery for a complication: stricturing in around 60%, penetrating in about 39%.

The assay was immunoSEQ multiplex PCR, and TCRdb's table has in-frame clones only and misses some. Among roughly 13,000 clones listed, roughly 85% were seen once. Broader study findings: Active smokers at surgery had more clonal expansions than non-smokers. Mucosal expansions were suggested to be mainly CD8 T cells.

Germline CDR1 and CDR2: SGHRS and YFSETQ. V was cut by 0 bases and J by 0 bases, with 3 bases left in between. The CDR3 has 13 amino acids. The rearrangement uses TRBV5-1 and TRBJ1-1; no firm D call. This TCR was recovered from an adult with Crohn's disease. Sequencing used ileal tissue. CDR3 in amino acids: CASSLDMNTEAFF. In nucleotides, the CDR3 is TGCGCCAGCAGCTTGGACATGAACACTGAAGCTTTCTTT.